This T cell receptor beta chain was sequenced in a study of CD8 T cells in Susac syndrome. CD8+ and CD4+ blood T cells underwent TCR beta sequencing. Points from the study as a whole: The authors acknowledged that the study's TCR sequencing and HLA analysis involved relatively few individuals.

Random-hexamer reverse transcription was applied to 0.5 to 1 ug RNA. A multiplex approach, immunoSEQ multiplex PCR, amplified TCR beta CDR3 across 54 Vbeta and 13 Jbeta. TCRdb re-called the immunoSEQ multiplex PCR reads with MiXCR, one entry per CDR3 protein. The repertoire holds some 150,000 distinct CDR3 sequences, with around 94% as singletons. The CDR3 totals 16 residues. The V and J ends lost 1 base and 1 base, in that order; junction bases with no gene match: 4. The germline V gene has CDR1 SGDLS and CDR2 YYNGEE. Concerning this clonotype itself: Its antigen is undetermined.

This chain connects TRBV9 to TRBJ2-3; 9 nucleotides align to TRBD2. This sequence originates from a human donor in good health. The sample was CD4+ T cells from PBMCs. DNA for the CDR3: TGTGCCAGCAGCGTACTGACTAGCGGAGGCACAGATACGCAGTATTTT. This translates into CASSVLTSGGTDTQYF.